A selection of T cell receptor beta chains follows, all from one sample in a study of cytomegalovirus exposure and HLA in healthy donors. Produced via immunoSEQ multiplex PCR; TCRdb's table is partial and in-frame only. The sample has about 240,000 clones, 80% to 90% seen once. Sequencing was done on a sample of PBMCs. The receptor source for this set is a man between 18 and 35 years old in good health and CMV-seronegative. The CDR3 runs from the conserved cysteine through the conserved F or W. Each record gives: D gene, clone size, V gene, J gene, CDR3 protein, CDR3 DNA. The D gene is left open where the match is weak. Size is stated for part of the rows, as once, few or many counts, or as a class when the clone is expanded.

D: .
size: .
V: TRBV7-2
J: TRBJ2-7
CDR3: CASSLGQGLYEQYF
DNA: TGTGCCAGCAGCTTAGGGCAGGGGCTATACGAGCAGTACTTC

D: .
size: .
V: TRBV10-3
J: TRBJ2-3
CDR3: CAISFGLTRGTDTQYF
DNA: TGTGCCATCAGTTTTGGACTAACCAGAGGAACAGATACGCAGTATTTT

D: TRBD1
size: .
V: TRBV7-2
J: TRBJ1-2
CDR3: CASSLGGTGSHGYTF
DNA: TGTGCCAGCAGCTTAGGGGGGACAGGGAGTCATGGCTACACCTTC

D: .
size: .
V: TRBV7-8
J: TRBJ2-7
CDR3: CASSRTGIRGYEQYF
DNA: TGTGCCAGCAGCCGAACGGGGATACGAGGGTACGAGCAGTACTTC

D: .
size: .
V: TRBV28
J: TRBJ1-4
CDR3: CASSLLSGGGEKLFF
DNA: TGTGCCAGCAGTTTATTATCGGGCGGGGGAGAAAAACTGTTTTTT

D: .
size: .
V: TRBV6-1
J: TRBJ1-1
CDR3: CASSEWGTQNTEAFF
DNA: TGTGCCAGCAGTGAATGGGGGACTCAGAACACTGAAGCTTTCTTT

D: TRBD1
size: .
V: TRBV28
J: TRBJ2-5
CDR3: CASSHRQGAIRETQYF
DNA: TGTGCCAGCAGTCATCGACAGGGGGCCATTCGGGAGACCCAGTACTTC

D: TRBD1
size: .
V: TRBV28
J: TRBJ1-1
CDR3: CASSYLGRGTLDTEAFF
DNA: TGTGCCAGCAGTTATCTCGGCAGGGGGACGTTAGACACTGAAGCTTTCTTT

D: .
size: .
V: TRBV30
J: TRBJ1-2
CDR3: CAWSVPKPYYGYTF
DNA: TGTGCCTGGAGTGTACCCAAGCCATACTATGGCTACACCTTC

D: .
size: once
V: TRBV27
J: TRBJ2-5
CDR3: CASSSRETQYF
DNA: TGTGCCAGCAGTTCCCGGGAGACCCAGTACTTC